Following are 14 T cell receptor beta chains from one sample sequenced in a study of Graves' ophthalmopathy and Graves' hyperthyroidism. Amplification of TCR beta CDR3 regions used RNA transcripts. RT-PCR in the first round used HTBI primers; a second-round multiplex PCR followed. TCRdb passed the multiplex PCR reads through MiXCR, listing each CDR3 protein once. This sample carries roughly 160,000 distinct CDR3 sequences, 39% of them seen once, and the ten largest clones take around 8.9%. The sequencing sample was made of peripheral blood. The receptors here all came from a man aged 30-40 years with Graves' ophthalmopathy.

The chain joins TRBV19 to TRBJ1-2; 8 nucleotides agree with TRBD1. Germline V gene data show CDR1 as LNHDA and CDR2 as SQIVND (reference sequence). With 1 base clipped from V and 3 bases from J, the junction kept 10 bases outside the gene matches. The CDR3 extends over 17 amino acids. The CDR3 nucleotides read TGTGCCAGTAGTATAGCCCTTGGGACAGGATATTACTATGGCTACACCTTC. Amino acids: CASSIALGTGYYYGYTF.

Many counts were recorded for this clonotype. The genes are TRBV28 and TRBJ2-2; D may be TRBD1 (6 bases). V was cut by 11 bases and J by 0 bases, with 13 bases left in between. The CDR3 runs to 14 residues. CDR1 and CDR2 from the germline V gene are MDHEN and SYDVKM. Here the CDR3 reads CAVHRAANTGELFF. DNA for the CDR3: TGTGCCGTCCACAGGGCGGCGAACACCGGGGAGCTGTTTTTT.

Ten or more counts support this clonotype. The chain recombines TRBV27 with TRBJ2-5, with D possibly being TRBD1 or TRBD2 (5 bases each). The CDR3 is 15 residues long. Trimming cost V 1 base and J 6 bases, with 15 bases left between them. In germline, CDR1 is MNHEY, CDR2 SMNVEV (reference sequence). CDR3 sequence: CASSLLGTSWQTQYF. In DNA form, the CDR3 reads TGTGCCAGCAGTTTATTGGGGACGTCTTGGCAGACCCAGTACTTC.

The J gene is TRBJ1-2, the V gene TRBV30; TRBD1 matches 10 bases. The CDR3 is 17 amino acids. The V gene's germline CDR1 is GTSNPN and CDR2 SVGIG (reference sequence). V was clipped by 3 bases and J by 0 bases; unmatched bases: 10. CDR3 protein: CAWRRDRGHQANYGYTF. CDR3 DNA sequence: TGTGCCTGGAGGAGGGACAGGGGCCACCAAGCTAACTATGGCTACACCTTC.

This clonotype was counted many times. Mismatch with germline at one junction end may stem from a read error. This sequence joins TRBV15 and TRBJ2-5; TRBD2 matches 9 bases. The V gene's germline CDR1 is LNHNV and CDR2 YYDKDF (reference sequence). This CDR3 is built from 13 residues. This CDR3 is CATSRDRTAGGSF. The CDR3 DNA reads TGTGCCACCAGCAGAGATCGTACCGCGGGAGGGTCTTTC.

The chain couples TRBV5-1 to TRBJ1-1; D is unclear. The germline gives CDR1 SGHRS, CDR2 YFSETQ. Trimming removed 2 bases from V and 6 bases from J, with 11 bases in between. There are 13 residues in the CDR3. The CDR3 DNA is TGCGCCAGCAGCTTAGAAGGTTGGGCTGAAGCTTTCTTT. Translated, it gives CASSLEGWAEAFF.

The V gene is TRBV7-3, the J gene TRBJ1-1; D is perhaps TRBD1 (5 bases). The germline V and J ends were trimmed by 5 bases and 4 bases, with 20 bases remaining between them. Germline V gene sequence: CDR1 SGHTA, CDR2 FQGTGA. The CDR3 contains 16 residues. The CDR3 here is CASSDPVWGISTEAFF. CDR3 DNA: TGTGCCAGCAGCGACCCGGTATGGGGGATAAGCACTGAAGCTTTCTTT. Supplemented by reference TRBV7-3 and TRBJ1-1, the full variable domain reads GAGVSQTPSNKVTEKGKYVELRCDPISGHTALYWYRQSLGQGPEFLIYFQGTGAADDSGLPNDRFFAVRPEGSVSTLKIQRTERGDSAVYLCASSDPVWGISTEAFFGQGTRLTVV.

Many counts were recorded for this clonotype. CDR3 DNA sequence: TGTGCCAGCAGCCAAATACAGGGGGGGGGCATGTTCATGAACACTGAAGCTTTCTTT. Translating it yields CASSQIQGGGMFMNTEAFF. This sequence joins TRBV4-2 and TRBJ1-1; 8 nucleotides align to TRBD1. The junction had 14 bases not matched to a gene; V was cut back by 2 bases and J by 0 bases. Germline assignment: CDR1 LGHNA and CDR2 YNFKEQ. CDR3 length equals 19 residues.

This clonotype was counted once. A read error may produce the germline difference seen at one junction end. The rearrangement links TRBV15 to TRBJ2-7; D might be TRBD1 or TRBD2, each matching 5 bases. From germline, CDR1 is LNHNV and CDR2 YYDKDF (reference sequence). This CDR3 spans 11 amino acids. CDR3 bases: TGTGCGACCAGGGACCAAGTCGAGCAGTACTTC. This codes for CATRDQVEQYF. The full variable domain, its missing parts supplied by reference TRBV15 and TRBJ2-7, is DAMVIQNPRYQVTQFGKPVTLSCSQTLNHNVMYWYQQKSSQAPKLLFHYYDKDFNNEADTPDNFQSRRPNTSFCFLDIRSPGLGDTAMYLCATRDQVEQYFGPGTRLTVT.

This clonotype has at least ten counts. V and J are TRBV12-3 or TRBV12-4 and TRBJ1-2, with TRBD1 as a possible D gene (5 bases). This CDR3 region has 12 residues. V was trimmed by 4 bases and J by 5 bases, leaving 8 bases between them. DNA of the CDR3: TGTGCCAGCAGTTCGGGGGGTTATGGCTACACCTTC. Translation gives CASSSGGYGYTF.

This clonotype was seen many times. The V call is TRBV6-1, the J call TRBJ1-6; 7 bases are a match to TRBD1. The CDR3 is made up of 13 amino acids. The ends lost 7 bases at V and 6 bases at J; junction bases unmatched: 3. The V gene's germline CDR1 is MNHNS and CDR2 SASEGT. The CDR3 bases are TGTGCCAGCAAGAGGGACAGTAATTCACCCCTCCACTTT. Translating it yields CASKRDSNSPLHF.

This clonotype was found many times. The chain links TRBV20-1 to TRBJ2-7; TRBD2 agrees at 7 bases. The CDR3 covers 13 residues. J lost 9 bases, V lost 0 bases, and 8 bases had no gene match. Germline loops: CDR1 DFQATT, CDR2 SNEGSKA (reference sequence). DNA for the CDR3: TGCAGTGCTAGAGATAGGCGGGGAGGGGTGCAGTACTTC. Protein product: CSARDRRGGVQYF.

The chain recombines TRBV7-2 with TRBJ1-6; the D gene is possibly TRBD1 (5 bases). Trimming pared 4 bases from V and 6 bases from J, leaving 7 bases between. There are 13 residues in the CDR3. Per the germline V gene, CDR1 is SGHTA and CDR2 is FQGNSA. In DNA form, the CDR3 reads TGTGCCAGCAGCTGGGGCAGTAATTCACCCCTCCACTTT. Encoded protein: CASSWGSNSPLHF.

This clonotype was detected ten times or more. This chain connects TRBV6-4 to TRBJ2-2, with 9 bases that match TRBD2. The V and J ends lost 7 bases and 2 bases, in that order; junction bases with no gene match: 11. The CDR3 runs 17 residues. CDR1 and CDR2 (germline): MRHNA, SNTAGT. CDR3 in DNA: TGTGCCAGCACCACCAGCGGGCTAGCGGGAAACACCGGGGAGCTGTTTTTT. Its protein product is CASTTSGLAGNTGELFF.